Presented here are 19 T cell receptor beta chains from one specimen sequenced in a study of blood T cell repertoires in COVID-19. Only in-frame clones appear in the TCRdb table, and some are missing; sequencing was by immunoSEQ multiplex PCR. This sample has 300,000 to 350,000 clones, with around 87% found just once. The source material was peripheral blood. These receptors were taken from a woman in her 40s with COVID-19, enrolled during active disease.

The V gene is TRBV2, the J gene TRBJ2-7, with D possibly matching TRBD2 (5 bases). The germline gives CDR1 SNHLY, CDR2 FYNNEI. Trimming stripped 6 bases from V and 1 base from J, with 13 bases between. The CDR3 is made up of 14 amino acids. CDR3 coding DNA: TGTGCCAGCAGAGAGGGTGAGGGTTCCTACGAGCAGTACTTC. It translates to CASREGEGSYEQYF.

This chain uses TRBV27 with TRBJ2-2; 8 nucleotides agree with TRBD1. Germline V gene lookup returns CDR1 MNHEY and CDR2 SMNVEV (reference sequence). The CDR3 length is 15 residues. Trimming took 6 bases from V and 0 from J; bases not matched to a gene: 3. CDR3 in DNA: TGTGCCAGCAGGTCGGGACAGGCGAACACCGGGGAGCTGTTTTTT. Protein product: CASRSGQANTGELFF.

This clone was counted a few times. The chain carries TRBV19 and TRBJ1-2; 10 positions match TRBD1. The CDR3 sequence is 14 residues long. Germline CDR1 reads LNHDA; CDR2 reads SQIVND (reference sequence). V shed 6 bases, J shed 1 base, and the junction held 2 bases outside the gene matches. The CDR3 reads CASRDRGGNYGYTF. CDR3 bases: TGTGCCAGTAGGGACAGGGGGGGTAACTATGGCTACACCTTC.

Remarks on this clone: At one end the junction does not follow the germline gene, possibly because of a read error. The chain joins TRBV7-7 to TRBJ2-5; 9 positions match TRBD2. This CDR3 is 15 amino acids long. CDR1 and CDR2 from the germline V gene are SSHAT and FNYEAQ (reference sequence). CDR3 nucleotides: TGTGCTAGCAGCTTAGGGCTAGCGGGGCAAGAGACCCAGTACTTC. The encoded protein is CASSLGLAGQETQYF.

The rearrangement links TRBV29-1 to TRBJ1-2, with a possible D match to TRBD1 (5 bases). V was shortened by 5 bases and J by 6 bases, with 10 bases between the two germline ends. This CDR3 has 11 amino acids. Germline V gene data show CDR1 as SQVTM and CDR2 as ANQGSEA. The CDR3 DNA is TGCAGCGTTAATTGGGGCGATGGCTACACCTTC. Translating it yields CSVNWGDGYTF.

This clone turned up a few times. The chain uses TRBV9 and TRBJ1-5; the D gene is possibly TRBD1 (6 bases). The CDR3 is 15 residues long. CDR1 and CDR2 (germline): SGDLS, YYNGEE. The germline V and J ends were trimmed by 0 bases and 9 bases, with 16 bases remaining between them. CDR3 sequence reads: CASSVGGRGEWPQHF. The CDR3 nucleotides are TGTGCCAGCAGCGTAGGAGGCAGGGGCGAATGGCCCCAGCATTTT.

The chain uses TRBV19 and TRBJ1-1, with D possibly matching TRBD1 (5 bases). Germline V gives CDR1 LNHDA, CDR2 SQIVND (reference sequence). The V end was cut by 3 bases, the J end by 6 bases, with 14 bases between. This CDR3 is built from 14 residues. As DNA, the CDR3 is TGTGCCAGTAGTATGGGGCAGGGAAGTCCTGAAGCTTTCTTT. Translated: CASSMGQGSPEAFF.

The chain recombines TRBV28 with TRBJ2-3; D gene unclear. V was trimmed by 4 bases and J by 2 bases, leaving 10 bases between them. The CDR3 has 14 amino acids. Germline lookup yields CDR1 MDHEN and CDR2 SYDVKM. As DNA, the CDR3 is TGTGCCAGCAGTTCCCGTTCTCTCACAGATACGCAGTATTTT. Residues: CASSSRSLTDTQYF.

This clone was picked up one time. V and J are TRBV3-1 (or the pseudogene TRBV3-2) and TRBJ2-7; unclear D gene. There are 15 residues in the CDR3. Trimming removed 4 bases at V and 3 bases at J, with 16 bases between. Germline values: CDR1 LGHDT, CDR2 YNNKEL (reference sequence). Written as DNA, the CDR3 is TGTGCCAGCAGCCCCCTAAAACCGGTCAACTACGAGCAGTACTTC. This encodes CASSPLKPVNYEQYF.

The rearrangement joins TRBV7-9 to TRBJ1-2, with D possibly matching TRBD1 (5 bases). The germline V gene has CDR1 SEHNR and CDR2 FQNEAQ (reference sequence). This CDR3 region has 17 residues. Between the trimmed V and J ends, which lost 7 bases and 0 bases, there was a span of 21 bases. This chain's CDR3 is CASTRPSPGPTNYGYTF. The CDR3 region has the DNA TGTGCCAGCACCCGTCCGAGTCCAGGGCCGACTAACTATGGCTACACCTTC.

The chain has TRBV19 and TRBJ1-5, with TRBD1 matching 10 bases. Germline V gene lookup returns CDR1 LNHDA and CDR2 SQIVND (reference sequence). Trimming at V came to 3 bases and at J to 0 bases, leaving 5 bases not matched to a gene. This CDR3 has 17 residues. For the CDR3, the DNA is TGTGCCAGTAGTATCGGGACAGGGGACTATAGCAATCAGCCCCAGCATTTT. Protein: CASSIGTGDYSNQPQHF.

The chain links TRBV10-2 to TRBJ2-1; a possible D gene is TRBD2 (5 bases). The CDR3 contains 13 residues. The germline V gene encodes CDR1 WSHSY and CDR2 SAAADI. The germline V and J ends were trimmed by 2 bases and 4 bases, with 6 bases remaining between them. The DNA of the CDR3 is TGCGCCAGCAGTGAGCCGGGGTACAATGAGCAGTTCTTC. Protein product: CASSEPGYNEQFF.

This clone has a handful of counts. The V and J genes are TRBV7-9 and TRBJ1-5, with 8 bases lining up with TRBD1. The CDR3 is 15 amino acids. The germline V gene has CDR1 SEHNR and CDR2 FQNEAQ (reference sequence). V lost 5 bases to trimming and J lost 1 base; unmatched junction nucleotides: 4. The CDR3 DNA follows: TGTGCCAGCAGCGGTCGACAGGGGAGCAATCAGCCCCAGCATTTT. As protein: CASSGRQGSNQPQHF.

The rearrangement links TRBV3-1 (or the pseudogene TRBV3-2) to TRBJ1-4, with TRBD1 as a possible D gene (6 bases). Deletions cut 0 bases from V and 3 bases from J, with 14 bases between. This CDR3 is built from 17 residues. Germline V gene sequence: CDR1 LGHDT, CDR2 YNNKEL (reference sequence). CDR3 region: CASSQDQVDSPNEKLFF. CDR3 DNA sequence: TGTGCCAGCAGCCAAGATCAGGTGGACAGCCCTAATGAAAAACTGTTTTTT.

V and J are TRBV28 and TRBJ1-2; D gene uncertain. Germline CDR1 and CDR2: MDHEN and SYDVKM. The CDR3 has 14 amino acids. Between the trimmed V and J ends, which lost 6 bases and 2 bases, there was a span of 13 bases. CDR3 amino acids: CASREEPRNYGYTF. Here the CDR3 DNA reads TGTGCCAGCAGAGAGGAACCCCGCAACTATGGCTACACCTTC.

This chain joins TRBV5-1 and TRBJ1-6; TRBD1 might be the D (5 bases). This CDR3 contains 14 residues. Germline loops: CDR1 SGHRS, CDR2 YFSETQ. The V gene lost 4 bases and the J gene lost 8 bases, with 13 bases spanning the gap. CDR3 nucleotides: TGCGCCAGCAGCCAAGGGGTGGCCTATTCACCCCTCCACTTT. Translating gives CASSQGVAYSPLHF.

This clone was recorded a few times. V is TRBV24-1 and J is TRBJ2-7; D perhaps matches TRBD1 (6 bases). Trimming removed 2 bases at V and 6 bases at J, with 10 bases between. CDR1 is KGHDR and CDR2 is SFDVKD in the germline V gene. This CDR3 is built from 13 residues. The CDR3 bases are TGTGCCACCAGTGATTCCGGGACATCCGAGCAGTACTTC. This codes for CATSDSGTSEQYF.

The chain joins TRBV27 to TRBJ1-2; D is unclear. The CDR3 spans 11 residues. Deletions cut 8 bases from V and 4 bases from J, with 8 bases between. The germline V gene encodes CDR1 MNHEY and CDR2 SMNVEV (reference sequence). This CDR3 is CASGSLYGYTF. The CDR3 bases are TGTGCCAGCGGTAGTCTCTATGGCTACACCTTC.

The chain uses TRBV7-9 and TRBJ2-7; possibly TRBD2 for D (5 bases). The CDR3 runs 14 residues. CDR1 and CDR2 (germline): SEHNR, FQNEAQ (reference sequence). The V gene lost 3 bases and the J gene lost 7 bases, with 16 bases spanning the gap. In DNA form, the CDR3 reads TGTGCCAGCAGCTTCCCTAGCTCCCTAGGGGAGCAGTACTTC. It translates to CASSFPSSLGEQYF.